Only a few counts were recorded for the clone carrying this TCR beta chain. These data originate in a study of CD8 T cells in ankylosing spondylitis. The germline gives CDR1 SGHAT, CDR2 FQNNGV. This CDR3 is 16 amino acids long. J lost 6 bases, V lost 5 bases, and 14 bases had no gene match. Via MiXCR, TCRdb re-called the 5' RACE reads, giving one row per CDR3 protein. The sample yields approximately 250,000 distinct CDR3 sequences, under 30% seen once. The rearrangement joins TRBV11-2 to TRBJ2-3, with TRBD1 identical over 7 bases. Material for sequencing was blood, either unsorted or a sorted T cell fraction (not recorded which). The TCR comes from a male donor with ankylosing spondylitis or in good health (not recorded which). The CDR3 sequence is CASSANRGPTLDTQYF. CDR3 DNA sequence: TGTGCCAGCAGCGCGAACAGGGGCCCGACCCTGGATACGCAGTATTTT.